This TCR beta chain was sequenced in a study of human T cells and chemical hapten exposure. This clonotype was detected a few times. TCRdb reanalysed the RACE reads using MiXCR and keeps one entry per CDR3 protein. The sample holds under 300,000 distinct CDR3 sequences, almost 8% seen once. Time point defined: pre-sensitization, week 0. The sample's treatment: therapeutic diphenylcyclopropenone sensitization with weekly scalp DPC. V lost 2 bases, J lost 7 bases, and 12 bases lay in between. CDR1 MGHDK and CDR2 SYGVNS come from the germline V gene. CDR3 length: 15 residues. The gene calls are TRBV25-1 and TRBJ1-6; D possibly corresponds to TRBD1 (5 bases). Sequencing was performed on whole blood, taken in connection with sensitization to the hapten diphenylcyclopropenone (DPC). The origin of this receptor is a man aged 18 to 35 with alopecia areata. Some clones in this sample may be carry-over from other donors' samples. The CDR3 protein is CASSEGGKGNSPLHF. CDR3 in DNA: TGTGCCAGCAGTGAAGGGGGGAAAGGGAATTCACCCCTCCACTTT.